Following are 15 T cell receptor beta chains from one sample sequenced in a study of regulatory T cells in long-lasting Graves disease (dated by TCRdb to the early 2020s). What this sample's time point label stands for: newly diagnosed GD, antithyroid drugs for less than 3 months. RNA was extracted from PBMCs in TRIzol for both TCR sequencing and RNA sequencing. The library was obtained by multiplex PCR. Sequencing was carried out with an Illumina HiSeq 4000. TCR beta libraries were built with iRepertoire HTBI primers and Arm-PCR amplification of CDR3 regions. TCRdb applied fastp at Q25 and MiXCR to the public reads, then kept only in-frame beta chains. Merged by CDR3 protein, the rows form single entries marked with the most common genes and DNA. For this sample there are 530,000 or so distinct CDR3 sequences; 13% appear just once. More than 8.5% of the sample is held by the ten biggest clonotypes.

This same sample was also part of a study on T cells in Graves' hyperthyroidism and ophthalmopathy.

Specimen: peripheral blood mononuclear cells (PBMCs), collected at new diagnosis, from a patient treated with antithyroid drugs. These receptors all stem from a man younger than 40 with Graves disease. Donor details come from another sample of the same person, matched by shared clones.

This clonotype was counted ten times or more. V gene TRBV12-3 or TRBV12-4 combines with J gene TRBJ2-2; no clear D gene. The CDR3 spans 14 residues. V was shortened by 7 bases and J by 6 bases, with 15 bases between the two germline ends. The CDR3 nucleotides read TGTGCCAGCACCTTTGGGTGGGAAGCCGGGGAGCTGTTTTTT. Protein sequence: CASTFGWEAGELFF.

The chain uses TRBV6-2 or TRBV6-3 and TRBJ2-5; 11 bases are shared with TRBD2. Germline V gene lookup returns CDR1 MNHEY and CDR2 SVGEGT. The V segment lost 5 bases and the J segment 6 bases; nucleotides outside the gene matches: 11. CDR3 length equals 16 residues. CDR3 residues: CASSPTSGTPSKTQYF. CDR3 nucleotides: TGTGCCAGCAGTCCGACTAGCGGGACCCCGTCGAAGACCCAGTACTTC.

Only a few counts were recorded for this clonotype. The CDR3 is CASSLGFREKLFF. In nucleotides, the CDR3 is TGCGCCAGCAGCTTGGGCTTTCGGGAAAAACTGTTTTTT. The V and J genes are TRBV5-1 and TRBJ1-4, with D unresolved. CDR1 and CDR2 from the germline V gene are SGHRS and YFSETQ. The length of the CDR3 is 13 residues. V was cut by 0 bases and J by 8 bases, with 8 bases left in between.

This CDR3 reads CATSASFGLASDEQFF. The CDR3 DNA reads TGTGCCACCAGTGCGTCGTTCGGACTAGCCTCCGATGAGCAGTTCTTC. The chain employs TRBV24-1 and TRBJ2-1, with 8 bases that match TRBD2. The CDR3 contains 16 residues. V lost 5 bases and J lost 8; bases outside the gene matches: 13. In germline, CDR1 is KGHDR, CDR2 SFDVKD.

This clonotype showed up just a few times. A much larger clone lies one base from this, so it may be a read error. The CDR3 protein is CASSPGTRVYEQYF. CDR3 nucleotides: TGTGCCAGCAGCCCCGGGACTAGGGTCTACGAGCAGTACTTC. The genes are TRBV9 and TRBJ2-7, with 8 bases lining up with TRBD2. The J segment lost 3 bases and the V segment lost 4 bases, leaving 6 bases of the junction unmatched. From germline, CDR1 is SGDLS and CDR2 YYNGEE. The CDR3 is 14 residues long.

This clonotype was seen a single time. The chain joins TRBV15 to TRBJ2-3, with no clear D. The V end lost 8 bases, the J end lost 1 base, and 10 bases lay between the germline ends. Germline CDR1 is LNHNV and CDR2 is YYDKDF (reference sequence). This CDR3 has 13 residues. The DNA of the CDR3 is TGTGCCACCTTTACTGGCGGCACAGATACGCAGTATTTT. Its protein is CATFTGGTDTQYF.

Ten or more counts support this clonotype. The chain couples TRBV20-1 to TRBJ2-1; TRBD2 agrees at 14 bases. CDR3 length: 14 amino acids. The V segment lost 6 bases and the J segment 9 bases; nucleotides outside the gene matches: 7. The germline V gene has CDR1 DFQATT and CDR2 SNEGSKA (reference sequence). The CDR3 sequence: CSAVGLAGDGEQFF. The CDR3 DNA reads TGCAGTGCCGTGGGACTAGCGGGAGATGGTGAGCAGTTCTTC.

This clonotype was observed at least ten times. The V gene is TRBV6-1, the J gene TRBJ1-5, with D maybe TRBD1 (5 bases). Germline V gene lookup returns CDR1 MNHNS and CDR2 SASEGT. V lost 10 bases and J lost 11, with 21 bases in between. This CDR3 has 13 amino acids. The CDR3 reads CATPEELGGAQHF. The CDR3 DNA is TGTGCCACCCCGGAGGAATTGGGGGGGGCCCAGCATTTT.

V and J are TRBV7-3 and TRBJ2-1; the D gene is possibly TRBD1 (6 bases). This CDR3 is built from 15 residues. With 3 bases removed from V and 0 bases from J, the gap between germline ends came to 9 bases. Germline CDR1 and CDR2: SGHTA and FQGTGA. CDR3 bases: TGTGCCAGCAGCTTGGACAGAAGCTCCTACAATGAGCAGTTCTTC. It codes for CASSLDRSSYNEQFF.

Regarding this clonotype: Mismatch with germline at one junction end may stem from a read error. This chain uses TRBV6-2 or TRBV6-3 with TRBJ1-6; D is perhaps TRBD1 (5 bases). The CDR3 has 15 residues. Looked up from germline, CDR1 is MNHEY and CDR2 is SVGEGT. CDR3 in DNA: TGTGCCAGCAGTAAATCAGGGTCCGGTAATTCACCCTTCCACTTT. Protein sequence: CASSKSGSGNSPFHF.

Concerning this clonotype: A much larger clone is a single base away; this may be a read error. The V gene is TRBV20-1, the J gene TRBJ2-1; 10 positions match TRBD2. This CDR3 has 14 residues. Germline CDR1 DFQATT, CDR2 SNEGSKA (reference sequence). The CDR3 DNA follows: TGCAGTGCTAGTGGCAGCGGGAGGGTCAATGAGCAGCTCTTC. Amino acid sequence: CSASGSGRVNEQLF.

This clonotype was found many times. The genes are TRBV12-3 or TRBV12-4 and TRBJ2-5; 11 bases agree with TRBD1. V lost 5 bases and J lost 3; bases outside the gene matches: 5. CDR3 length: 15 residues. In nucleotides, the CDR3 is TGTGCCAGCAGTCCTCGGGACAGGGGGGAAGAGACCCAGTACTTC. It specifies CASSPRDRGEETQYF.

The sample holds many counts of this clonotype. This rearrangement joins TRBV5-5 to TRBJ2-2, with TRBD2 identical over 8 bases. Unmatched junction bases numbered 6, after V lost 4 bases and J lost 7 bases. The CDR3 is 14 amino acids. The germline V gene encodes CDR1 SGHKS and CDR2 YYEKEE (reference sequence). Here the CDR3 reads CASSPIAGSGELFF. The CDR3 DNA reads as TGTGCCAGCAGCCCGATAGCGGGAAGCGGGGAGCTGTTTTTT. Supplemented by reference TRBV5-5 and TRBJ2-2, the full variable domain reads DAGVTQSPTHLIKTRGQQVTLRCSPISGHKSVSWYQQVLGQGPQFIFQYYEKEERGRGNFPDRFSARQFPNYSSELNVNALLLGDSALYLCASSPIAGSGELFFGEGSRLTVL.

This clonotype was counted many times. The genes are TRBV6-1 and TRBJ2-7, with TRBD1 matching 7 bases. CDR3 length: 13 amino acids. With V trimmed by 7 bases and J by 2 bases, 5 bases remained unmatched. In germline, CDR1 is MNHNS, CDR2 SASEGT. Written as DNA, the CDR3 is TGTGCCAGCATTGGAGACAGGGCCTACGAGCAGTACTTC. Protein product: CASIGDRAYEQYF.

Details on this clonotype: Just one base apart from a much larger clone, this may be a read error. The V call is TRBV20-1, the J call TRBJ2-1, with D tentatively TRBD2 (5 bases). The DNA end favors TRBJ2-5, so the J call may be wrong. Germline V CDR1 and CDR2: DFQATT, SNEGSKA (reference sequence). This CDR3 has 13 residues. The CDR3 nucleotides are TGCGGTGCTAGAGATCTTAGCGTAGTGACCCAGTACTTC. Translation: CGARDLSVVTQYF.